This T cell receptor (beta chain) was sequenced during a study of post-analysis software for immune sequencing data. General study findings and limits: A few TRBV segments appeared more often in patients than in controls, and TRBV5-6, TRBV5-1 and TRBV20-1 were among these.

Incorporated into the TCR beta cDNA libraries were unique molecular identifiers, which served to reduce PCR and sequencing biases. One entry per CDR3 protein results from TCRdb running MiXCR on the PCR reads. The sample carries about 810,000 distinct CDR3 sequences, roughly 58% recorded once. Worth noting for this clonotype: Its specificity is not known.

CDR3 length: 15 residues. The germline V gene encodes CDR1 WSHSY and CDR2 SAAADI. V lost 6 bases and J lost 0, with 12 bases in between. The chain employs TRBV10-2 and TRBJ2-4; no clear D. This TCR derives from a girl aged 10 to 17 with multiple sclerosis. Sequencing used blood. CDR3 bases: TGCGCCAGCAGGGGCTCGTCCCCAGCCAAAAACATTCAGTACTTC. This translates into CASRGSSPAKNIQYF.